These T cell receptor beta chains were read from a single sample in a study of neurological immune-mediated disorders. TCRdb analysed the 5' RACE reads with MiXCR anew, one entry per CDR3 protein. The sample lists about 90,000 distinct CDR3 sequences, 13% seen once, with around 5% in the top ten. The sample taken for sequencing was PBMCs. The receptors were gathered from a female donor with HTLV-1-associated myelopathy (HAM/TSP). Both conserved end residues are part of each CDR3. D genes are given only for firm matches. Where a row states a size, it is once, few, many or the class of an expanded clone; other rows omit it.

D: NA
size: many
J: TRBJ2-1
V: TRBV20-1
DNA: TGCAGTGCTAGAGATCTGTGGGGGGGCCCCGAGTCCGCCTACAATGAGCAGTTCTTC
CDR3: CSARDLWGGPESAYNEQFF

D: NA
size: many
J: TRBJ2-4
V: TRBV11-2
DNA: TGTGCCAGCAGCTTAGTAGGGACTCTAGCCAAAAACATTCAGTACTTC
CDR3: CASSLVGTLAKNIQYF

D: NA
size: many
J: TRBJ2-7
V: TRBV14
DNA: TGTGCCAGCAGCCTGAGGGGACACGAGCAGTACTTC
CDR3: CASSLRGHEQYF

D: NA
size: many
J: TRBJ2-1
V: TRBV4-2
DNA: TGTGCCAGCAGCCAAGATCCGGGGTACCACAATGAGCAGTTCTTC
CDR3: CASSQDPGYHNEQFF

D: TRBD1
size: many
J: TRBJ1-4
V: TRBV20-1
DNA: TGCAGTGCTAGGGGACAGTCAAATGAAAAACTGTTTTTT
CDR3: CSARGQSNEKLFF

D: TRBD2
size: many
J: TRBJ2-1
V: TRBV20-1
DNA: TGCAGTGCTAGATTGACGGCTAGCGGGACGGGGAATGAGCAGTTCTTC
CDR3: CSARLTASGTGNEQFF

D: NA
size: many
J: TRBJ1-6
V: TRBV2
DNA: TGTGCCAGCAGTAGACCGAAATTAACCCTGGGCTATTCACAGAATTCACCCCTCCACTTT
CDR3: CASSRPKLTLGYSQNSPLHF

D: NA
size: few
J: TRBJ2-5
V: TRBV20-1
DNA: TGCAGTGCTAGAGATCCAGGGGTAAAGACCCAGTACTTC
CDR3: CSARDPGVKTQYF

D: NA
size: NA
J: TRBJ2-2
V: TRBV5-1
DNA: TGCGCCAGCAGCTCGGAGGGACGAGCGAACACCGGGGAGCTGTTTTTT
CDR3: CASSSEGRANTGELFF

D: TRBD1
size: many
J: TRBJ2-2
V: TRBV7-6
DNA: TGTGCCAGCAGCCAACAGGGGGCTTCCGGGGAGCTGTTTTTT
CDR3: CASSQQGASGELFF

D: TRBD1
size: many
J: TRBJ1-4
V: TRBV5-1
DNA: TGCGCCAGCAGCGACAGGGGAGAGAATGAAAAACTGTTTTTT
CDR3: CASSDRGENEKLFF

D: NA
size: many
J: TRBJ1-5
V: TRBV29-1
DNA: TGCAGCGTTGGGGGGATTGATCAGCCCCAGCATTTT
CDR3: CSVGGIDQPQHF

D: TRBD2
size: once
J: TRBJ2-7
V: TRBV12-3/TRBV12-4
DNA: TGTGCCAGCAGTCCTAGCGGGGGGGCCTGGGAGCAGTACTTC
CDR3: CASSPSGGAWEQYF

D: TRBD1
size: few
J: TRBJ2-7
V: TRBV11-2
DNA: TGTGCCAGCAGCTTTTTATGGACAGGGGGACCCTACGAGCAGTACTTC
CDR3: CASSFLWTGGPYEQYF

D: NA
size: many
J: TRBJ2-1
V: TRBV20-1
DNA: TGCAGTGCTAGAGATGTTGGCAGTCGGGCCTACAATGAGCAGTTCTTC
CDR3: CSARDVGSRAYNEQFF

D: NA
size: few
J: TRBJ1-1
V: TRBV7-9
DNA: TGTGCCAGCAGCTCTTGGGGGAGGACTGAAGCTTTCTTT
CDR3: CASSSWGRTEAFF

D: TRBD1
size: medium-sized
J: TRBJ1-1
V: TRBV20-1
DNA: TGCAGTGCTAGAGGACAGGGGGACACTGAAGCTTTCTTT
CDR3: CSARGQGDTEAFF

D: NA
size: NA
J: TRBJ2-5
V: TRBV27
DNA: TGTGCCAGCAGTAGATCTGGGGCGGAGACCCAGTACTTC
CDR3: CASSRSGAETQYF

D: TRBD1
size: many
J: TRBJ2-7
V: TRBV11-1
DNA: TGTGCCAGCAGCCTTGGGACAGGGGGCCCCTACGAGCAGTACTTC
CDR3: CASSLGTGGPYEQYF

D: TRBD1
size: many
J: TRBJ1-6
V: TRBV5-1
DNA: TGCGCCAGCAGCTTGTTGGGACAGGGGGTCTCCTATAATTCACCCCTCCACTTT
CDR3: CASSLLGQGVSYNSPLHF

D: NA
size: many
J: TRBJ1-1
V: TRBV29-1
DNA: TGCAGCGTGGGTGATGCGGGATGGACTGAAGCTTTCTTT
CDR3: CSVGDAGWTEAFF

D: NA
size: many
J: TRBJ2-7
V: TRBV27
DNA: TGTGCCAGCGGGTGGGCAGGGAGGTCCTACGAGCAGTACTTC
CDR3: CASGWAGRSYEQYF

D: TRBD1
size: many
J: TRBJ2-3
V: TRBV7-3
DNA: TGTGCCAGCAGCCCCCAAGGACAGGAGGCAGATACGCAGTATTTT
CDR3: CASSPQGQEADTQYF